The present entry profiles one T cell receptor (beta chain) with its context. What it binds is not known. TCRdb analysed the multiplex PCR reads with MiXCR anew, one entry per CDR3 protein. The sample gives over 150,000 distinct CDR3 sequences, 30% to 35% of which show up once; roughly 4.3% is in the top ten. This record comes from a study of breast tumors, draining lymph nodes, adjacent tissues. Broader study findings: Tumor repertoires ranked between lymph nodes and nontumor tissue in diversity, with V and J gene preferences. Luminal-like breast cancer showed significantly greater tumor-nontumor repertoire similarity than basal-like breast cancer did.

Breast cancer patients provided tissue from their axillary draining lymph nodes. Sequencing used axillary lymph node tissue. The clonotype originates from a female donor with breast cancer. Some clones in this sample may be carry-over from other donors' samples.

CDR3 DNA: TGCAGCGGTTGGGGGGGCTCCACTGAAGCTTTCTTT. It translates to CSGWGGSTEAFF. The chain combines TRBV29-1 with TRBJ1-1; D is possibly TRBD1 (6 bases). This CDR3 has 12 amino acids. V was pared by 7 bases and J by 4 bases, with 13 bases between. CDR1 is SQVTM and CDR2 is ANQGSEA in the germline V gene.